Shown below are 25 T cell receptor beta chains from a single sample sequenced in a study of T cell repertoires in cytomegalovirus infection. TCRdb recomputed calls from the reads with MiXCR, one row per CDR3 protein. The sample includes 500,000 or so distinct CDR3 sequences, 16% of them seen just once. The specimen sequenced was CD8+ T cells from PBMCs. The receptors stem from a human donor in good health (CMV status not recorded). Some clones in this sample may be carry-over from other donors' samples.

This chain's CDR3 is CASSQDGAASNQPQHF. CDR3 sequence (DNA): TGCGCCAGCAGCCAAGATGGCGCAGCGAGCAATCAGCCCCAGCATTTT. V is TRBV4-1 and J is TRBJ1-5; D is uncertain. The germline gives CDR1 MGHRA, CDR2 YSYEKL. The CDR3 is made up of 16 amino acids. V was pared by 0 bases and J by 1 base, with 10 bases between.

This clonotype showed up many times. This chain uses TRBV4-1 with TRBJ1-3; D unclear. CDR3 length equals 16 residues. Germline CDR1 reads MGHRA; CDR2 reads YSYEKL. The V end lost 4 bases, the J end lost 0 bases, and 13 bases lay between the germline ends. The CDR3 coding sequence is TGCGCCAGCAGCCCTCAAGAGAGGATCTCTGGAAACACCATATATTTT. Protein product: CASSPQERISGNTIYF.

V gene TRBV19 combines with J gene TRBJ1-2; 8 bases match TRBD1. Germline CDR1 LNHDA, CDR2 SQIVND (reference sequence). There are 13 residues in the CDR3. CDR3 DNA sequence: TGTGCGTCCGGGACAGGACTTAACTATGGCTACACCTTC. Translated, it gives CASGTGLNYGYTF.

The table lists this clonotype with a count of one. V is TRBV6-5 and J is TRBJ1-2; D may be TRBD1 (5 bases). Trimming left V 6 bases short and J 3 bases short, with 11 bases between. The length of the CDR3 is 13 residues. Germline V gives CDR1 MNHEY, CDR2 SVGAGI. The DNA for the CDR3 is TGTGCCAGCAGACAACCGGGACACTATGGCTACACCTTC. It yields the protein CASRQPGHYGYTF.

This clonotype was picked up many times. The rearrangement links TRBV27 to TRBJ2-3, with 7 bases identical to TRBD1. Trimming removed 3 bases from V and 4 bases from J; junction bases left unmatched: 10. The CDR3 contains 16 residues. Germline V gene lookup returns CDR1 MNHEY and CDR2 SMNVEV (reference sequence). The CDR3 DNA reads TGTGCCAGCAGTTTTGACTGGGGACAGCAGGCAGATACGCAGTATTTT. Its protein is CASSFDWGQQADTQYF.

A word on this clonotype: This may be a read error: a much more frequent sequence differs by one nucleotide. The chain couples TRBV2 to TRBJ1-6, with 8 bases fitting TRBD1. Trimming removed 6 bases from V and 0 bases from J; junction bases left unmatched: 1. The CDR3 sequence is 15 residues long. The germline V gene encodes CDR1 SNHLY and CDR2 FYNNEI. In DNA form, the CDR3 reads TGTGCCAGCAGGGACAGGGTCTCCTATAATTCACCCCTCCACTTT. It translates to CASRDRVSYNSPLHF.

This clonotype showed up just a few times. The chain uses TRBV12-5 and TRBJ1-1; D unclear. Germline V gives CDR1 LGHNT, CDR2 FRNRAP. V shed 5 bases and J shed 4 bases, with 8 bases lying between them. CDR3 size: 12 residues. CDR3 bases: TGTGCTAGTGGTGACGGCGTCACTGAAGCTTTCTTT. Its translation is CASGDGVTEAFF.

This clonotype has at least ten counts. The chain carries TRBV6-5 and TRBJ2-1; 8 nucleotides match TRBD2. CDR1 and CDR2 (germline): MNHEY, SVGAGI. The CDR3 has 14 amino acids. V gave up 8 bases and J gave up 7 bases; unmatched junction bases: 10. The CDR3, as DNA: TGTGCCAGCGGCCGAGCGGGGGCGGTAAATGAGCAGTTCTTC. Residues: CASGRAGAVNEQFF.

This clonotype occurred a few times. The genes are TRBV6-1 and TRBJ1-1, with D perhaps matching TRBD1 (6 bases). CDR3 length equals 11 residues. The V and J ends lost 9 bases and 5 bases respectively, with 10 bases between them. Germline V CDR1 and CDR2: MNHNS, SASEGT. The CDR3 loop is CASYRGTEAFF. The CDR3 DNA sequence: TGTGCCAGTTATAGGGGGACTGAAGCTTTCTTT.

The chain employs TRBV9 and TRBJ2-1, with no clear D. The CDR3 runs 17 residues. Looked up from germline, CDR1 is SGDLS and CDR2 is YYNGEE. V lost 3 bases, J lost 4 bases, and 20 bases lay in between. The CDR3 region has the DNA TGTGCCAGCAGCGGACATTGGACGGGCGAAGGGTACAATGAGCAGTTCTTC. Amino acid sequence: CASSGHWTGEGYNEQFF.

This clonotype was observed many times. This rearrangement joins TRBV7-6 to TRBJ1-1, with a possible D match to TRBD1 (5 bases). The CDR3 is made up of 14 amino acids. V lost 6 bases, J lost 0 bases, and 11 bases lay in between. Germline lookup yields CDR1 SGHVS and CDR2 FNYEAQ. The CDR3 DNA is TGTGCCAGCAGGCCCGGGGGAGTGAACACTGAAGCTTTCTTT. Translated: CASRPGGVNTEAFF.

V and J are TRBV11-2 and TRBJ2-7; 8 positions match TRBD2. CDR1 and CDR2 from the germline V gene are SGHAT and FQNNGV. J was trimmed by 0 bases and V by 5 bases; bases with no gene match: 9. CDR3 length: 16 residues. CDR3 DNA sequence: TGTGCCAGCAGCCCATGGGGTGCGGGGGGCTCCTACGAGCAGTACTTC. Protein: CASSPWGAGGSYEQYF.

The rearrangement joins TRBV20-1 to TRBJ2-1, with 7 bases aligning to TRBD1. The CDR3 runs to 16 residues. The germline gives CDR1 DFQATT, CDR2 SNEGSKA (reference sequence). Trimming cost V 0 bases and J 6 bases; bases outside gene matches: 11. The CDR3 sequence is CSARDFSDRDFNEQFF. In nucleotides, the CDR3 is TGCAGTGCTAGAGATTTTAGTGACAGGGATTTCAATGAGCAGTTCTTC.

With respect to this clonotype: A much larger clone differs by one base, so this may be a read error. V is TRBV9 and J is TRBJ1-1; 9 bases are shared with TRBD1. From germline, CDR1 is SGDLS and CDR2 YYNGEE. There are 16 residues in the CDR3. CDR3 amino acids: CANSAFGTGRGTEAFF. CDR3 DNA: TGTGCCAACAGCGCCTTCGGGACAGGGAGGGGGACTGAAGCTTTCTTT.

This clonotype has at least ten counts. The chain is built from TRBV14 and TRBJ1-2; no clear D gene. CDR1 and CDR2 from the germline V gene are SGHDN and FVKESK. V was clipped by 5 bases and J by 4 bases, with 11 bases between them. The CDR3 spans 13 residues. The CDR3 loop is CASSFTRAYGYTF. CDR3 nucleotide sequence: TGTGCCAGCAGCTTTACTCGGGCCTATGGCTACACCTTC. The full variable domain, completed using reference TRBV14 and TRBJ1-2, is EAGVTQFPSHSVIEKGQTVTLRCDPISGHDNLYWYRRVMGKEIKFLLHFVKESKQDESGMPNNRFLAERTGGTYSTLKVQPAELEDSGVYFCASSFTRAYGYTFGSGTRLTVV.

This clonotype came up many times. The chain recombines TRBV6-1 with TRBJ2-3, with 7 bases aligning to TRBD2. V shed 1 base, J shed 4 bases, and the junction held 8 bases outside the gene matches. Germline assignment: CDR1 MNHNS and CDR2 SASEGT. CDR3 length: 16 amino acids. The CDR3, as DNA: TGTGCCAGCAGTGAAGAGGGGCGGGAGATATCAGATACGCAGTATTTT. Residues: CASSEEGREISDTQYF.

This clonotype appeared a few times. The chain recombines TRBV5-6 with TRBJ2-2; either TRBD1 or TRBD2 may fit D (5 bases each). V lost 0 bases, J lost 5 bases, and 14 bases lay in between. The CDR3 loop spans 16 amino acids. CDR1 SGHDT and CDR2 YYEEEE come from the germline V gene. CDR3 region: CASSLEGEGMTGELFF. CDR3 coding DNA: TGTGCCAGCAGCTTGGAGGGAGAGGGGATGACCGGGGAGCTGTTTTTT.

This clonotype appeared many times. V and J are TRBV12-3 or TRBV12-4 and TRBJ1-1, with D unclear. CDR3 size: 13 residues. Trimming pared 4 bases from V and 3 bases from J, leaving 9 bases between. The CDR3 region is CASSYGRDTEAFF. Here the CDR3 DNA reads TGTGCCAGCAGTTATGGGAGGGACACTGAAGCTTTCTTT.

The V call is TRBV10-1, the J call TRBJ2-7; 7 bases fit TRBD1. V lost 2 bases, J lost 5 bases, and 9 bases stayed unmatched. Germline V CDR1 and CDR2: WNHNN, SYGVQD (reference sequence). The CDR3 has 15 amino acids. This CDR3 reads CASSEVTGAAHEQYF. CDR3 DNA: TGCGCCAGCAGTGAGGTAACAGGGGCGGCCCACGAGCAGTACTTC.

This clonotype was seen a handful of times. This chain links TRBV7-9 with TRBJ2-7; no firm D call. The length of the CDR3 is 10 residues. V lost 6 bases to trimming and J lost 6 bases, with 6 bases between them. Germline V gene lookup returns CDR1 SEHNR and CDR2 FQNEAQ (reference sequence). CDR3 amino acids: CASSRLEQYF. CDR3 in DNA: TGTGCCAGCAGTCGCCTCGAGCAGTACTTC.

The chain is built from TRBV9 and TRBJ1-2; 8 bases agree with TRBD1. The CDR3 loop spans 13 amino acids. Germline lookup yields CDR1 SGDLS and CDR2 YYNGEE. The V gene end was trimmed by 1 base and the J gene end by 5 bases; junction bases not matched to a gene: 1. CDR3 bases: TGTGCCAGCAGCGTACAGGGGGCGTATGGCTACACCTTC. Translated: CASSVQGAYGYTF.

On this clonotype itself: The germline gene is not matched at one end of the junction; a read error may be the cause. The chain combines TRBV7-8 with TRBJ2-7; TRBD1 or TRBD2 may be the D gene (5 bases each). Germline CDR1 SGHVS, CDR2 FQNEAQ. The CDR3 is made up of 14 amino acids. The CDR3 loop is CASSSTGLSYEPYF. Here the CDR3 DNA reads TGTGCCAGCAGCTCTACGGGGCTTTCCTACGAGCCGTACTTC.

The V gene is TRBV27, the J gene TRBJ2-1; D might be TRBD2 (6 bases). The germline V and J ends were trimmed by 5 bases and 7 bases, with 15 bases remaining between them. The CDR3 is 14 residues long. CDR1 and CDR2 from the germline V gene are MNHEY and SMNVEV (reference sequence). CDR3 sequence reads: CASSQGLRRNEQFF. CDR3 coding DNA: TGTGCCAGCAGTCAGGGACTGAGGAGGAATGAGCAGTTCTTC.

This clonotype was seen a handful of times. The chain uses TRBV4-1 and TRBJ1-3; D unresolved. This CDR3 has 15 residues. With 5 bases removed from V and 0 bases from J, the gap between germline ends came to 11 bases. Per the germline V gene, CDR1 is MGHRA and CDR2 is YSYEKL. CDR3 in DNA: TGCGCCAGCAGCAACCTTGGAGTCTCTGGAAACACCATATATTTT. It encodes CASSNLGVSGNTIYF.

This clonotype was detected a few times. The chain employs TRBV7-9 and TRBJ1-2; 7 nucleotides line up with TRBD1. The CDR3 totals 15 residues. Germline V gene data show CDR1 as SEHNR and CDR2 as FQNEAQ (reference sequence). J lost 4 bases, V lost 1 base, and 6 bases had no gene match. CDR3 residues: CASSLEEGAVYGYTF. As DNA, the CDR3 is TGTGCCAGCAGCTTAGAGGAGGGGGCGGTCTATGGCTACACCTTC.